These T cell receptor beta chains were read from a single sample in a study of cytomegalovirus exposure and HLA in healthy donors. Data came from immunoSEQ multiplex PCR; TCRdb stores just in-frame clones and leaves some out. The sample contains 250,000 to 400,000 clones, approximately 88% of which appear only once. Input material: PBMCs. The receptors stem from a man aged 25-40 years in good health and CMV-seronegative. Both conserved end residues are trimmed from each CDR3.

v_call	j_call	cdr3_length	cdr3_aa
TRBV5-5	TRBJ2-7	13	ASSSGTGGFYEQY
TRBV5-5	TRBJ1-3	14	ASSLAPGSTGNTIY
TRBV28	TRBJ2-7	11	ASSLKLTYEQY
TRBV5-1	TRBJ1-2	11	ASSLWGVGGYT
TRBV5-6	TRBJ2-7	14	ASSFLSGPISYEQY
TRBV2	TRBJ2-5	20	ASSHTCTPTHLETTGEETQY
TRBV6-1	TRBJ2-7	13	ASSEVTGGPYEQY
TRBV7-9	TRBJ2-3	13	ASSRRDQEADTQY
TRBV6-6	TRBJ2-5	13	ASSYSGQGQETQY
TRBV18	TRBJ2-2	13	ASSQDRGPTGELF
TRBV19	TRBJ1-3	13	ASSTQGMAGNTIY
TRBV5-6	TRBJ1-1	10	ASSLVTSEAF
TRBV7-2	TRBJ2-3	17	ASSLGGLAGAASTDTQY
TRBV6-1	TRBJ2-3	11	ASSGLAADTQY
TRBV4-2	TRBJ1-5	13	ASSQGGQSNQPQH
TRBV2	TRBJ2-7	12	ASSRDRTTYEQY
TRBV29-1	TRBJ2-7	11	SVEDRSSYEQY
TRBV19	TRBJ1-1	12	ASTQDRINTEAF
TRBV5-1	TRBJ2-2	14	ASSSTGTLQGGELF
TRBV11-2	TRBJ2-7	12	ASSLGRGNYEQY
TRBV5-4	TRBJ2-2	13	ASSRLEDLTGELF
TRBV27	TRBJ2-7	14	ASSKTSGGLYYEQY
TRBV11-2	TRBJ1-1	12	ASSPGTGEVEAF
TRBV4-2	TRBJ2-3	15	ASSQSGSSGYLDTQY
TRBV19	TRBJ2-7	12	ASSWTSHSYEQY
TRBV19	TRBJ1-3	13	ASRYGPASGNTIY
TRBV5-1	TRBJ1-6	13	ASSLGGQSNSPLH
TRBV5-1	TRBJ1-5	13	ASSMTGDSNQPQH
TRBV6-5	TRBJ2-2	14	ASSYSWGANTGELF
TRBV7-2	TRBJ1-3	13	ASSPDGGYGNTIY
TRBV9	TRBJ2-7	12	ASSVGGFSYEQY
TRBV14	TRBJ2-7	12	ASSQVPPQGSQY
TRBV5-1	TRBJ2-5	13	ASSAQGRGQETQY
TRBV28	TRBJ2-7	13	ASSGEGGIRSEQY
TRBV27	TRBJ1-2	14	ASSPGTGGRVYGYT
TRBV7-9	TRBJ1-1	10	ASSWGNGEAF
TRBV4-1	TRBJ2-2	13	ASSQEQGGTGELF
TRBV2	TRBJ1-5	14	ASTDAGTGVYQPQH
TRBV7-6	TRBJ2-7	12	ASSPYTGTYEQY
TRBV7-9	TRBJ1-1	9	ASSRTTEAF
TRBV7-7	TRBJ1-3	13	ASSLEDRSGNTIY
TRBV15	TRBJ2-2	17	ATSRDFAAGGPNTGELF
TRBV6-1	TRBJ1-2	11	ASPGTGGDGYT
TRBV10-3	TRBJ1-1	12	AISAVRVWTEAF
TRBV5-1	TRBJ1-5	12	ASSLSTGGQPQH
TRBV9	TRBJ1-2	14	ASSAHWTAPNYGYT
TRBV15	TRBJ2-2	14	ATSRVAGAPGGELF
TRBV7-6	TRBJ1-1	18	ASSLSELPPRQGEGTEAF
TRBV28	TRBJ1-2	13	ASRPGTVISRGYT
TRBV6-6	TRBJ1-5	14	ASSYSLGPGNQPQH
TRBV5-6	TRBJ2-3	14	ASSLVTGEITDTQY
TRBV7-9	TRBJ2-1	11	ASSMTGIDEQF
TRBV6-1	TRBJ2-3	14	ASSGGRRGLSDTQY
TRBV10-2	TRBJ2-4	13	ASSDRGLAKNIQY
TRBV5-4	TRBJ1-2	13	ASSPSWGSNYGYT
TRBV5-4	TRBJ2-3	14	ASSYPSGGNTDTQY
TRBV19	TRBJ1-1	12	ASSYVSMNTEAF
TRBV7-9	TRBJ2-3	12	ASSPGYREDTQY
TRBV9	TRBJ1-1	11	ASSVGRNTEAF
TRBV5-4	TRBJ2-3	12	ASTQGQLTDTQY